This T cell receptor beta chain was documented in a study of T cells in narcolepsy. Study observations and caveats: Reportedly, autoreactive clonotypes were serially detected in patients' blood but not controls'.

Sequenced by immunoSEQ multiplex PCR; TCRdb stores in-frame clones only, minus some. The profile shows 25,000 to 35,000 clones, 82% of them singletons. Looked up from germline, CDR1 is SGHAT and CDR2 is FQNNGV. The CDR3 runs to 13 residues. The junction had 0 bases not matched to a gene; V was cut back by 3 bases and J by 4 bases. As to this clone: What it recognizes is unknown.

This TCR derives from a human donor with narcolepsy. V and J are TRBV11-2 and TRBJ1-1; the match to TRBD1 covers 9 bases. The specimen sequenced was CD45RA- memory CD4+ T cells from PBMCs. The CDR3 region has the DNA TGTGCCAGCAGCTTGGACAGGGGCACTGAAGCTTTCTTT. Protein product: CASSLDRGTEAFF.